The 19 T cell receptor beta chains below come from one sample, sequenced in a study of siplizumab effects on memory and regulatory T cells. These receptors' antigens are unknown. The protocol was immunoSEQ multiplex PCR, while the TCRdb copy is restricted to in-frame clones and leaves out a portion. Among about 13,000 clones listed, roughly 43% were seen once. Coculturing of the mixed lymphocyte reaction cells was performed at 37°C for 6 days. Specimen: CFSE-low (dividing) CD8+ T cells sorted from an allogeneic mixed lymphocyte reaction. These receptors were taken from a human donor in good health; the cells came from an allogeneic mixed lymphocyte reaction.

CDR3: CASRLRAQRSYF. DNA for the CDR3: TGTGCCAGCAGACTTCGGGCCCAAAGGTCGTATTTT. The chain links TRBV6-5 to TRBJ2-3; D is unresolved. The germline CDR1 and CDR2 sequences are MNHEY and SVGAGI. The CDR3 totals 12 residues. The V gene lost 6 bases and the J gene lost 14 bases, with 18 bases spanning the gap.

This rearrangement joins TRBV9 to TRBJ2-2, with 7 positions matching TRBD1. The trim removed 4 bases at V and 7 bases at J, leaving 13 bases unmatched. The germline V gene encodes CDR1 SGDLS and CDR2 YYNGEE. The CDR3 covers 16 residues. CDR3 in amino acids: CASSPSKTGLGGELFF. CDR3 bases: TGTGCCAGCAGCCCCAGTAAGACAGGGCTTGGCGGGGAGCTGTTTTTT.

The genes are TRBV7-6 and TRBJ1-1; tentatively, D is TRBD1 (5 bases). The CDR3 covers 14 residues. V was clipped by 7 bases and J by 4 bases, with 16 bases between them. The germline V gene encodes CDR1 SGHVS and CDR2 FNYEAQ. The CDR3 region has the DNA TGTGCCAGCACGGAGGGGATAGAGGGCACTGAAGCTTTCTTT. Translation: CASTEGIEGTEAFF.

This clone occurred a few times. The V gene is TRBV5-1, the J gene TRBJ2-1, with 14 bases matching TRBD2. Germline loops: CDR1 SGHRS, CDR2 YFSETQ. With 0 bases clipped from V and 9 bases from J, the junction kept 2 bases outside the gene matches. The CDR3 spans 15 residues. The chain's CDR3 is CASSLVGLAGVEQFF. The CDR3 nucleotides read TGCGCCAGCAGCTTGGTGGGACTAGCGGGAGTTGAGCAGTTCTTC.

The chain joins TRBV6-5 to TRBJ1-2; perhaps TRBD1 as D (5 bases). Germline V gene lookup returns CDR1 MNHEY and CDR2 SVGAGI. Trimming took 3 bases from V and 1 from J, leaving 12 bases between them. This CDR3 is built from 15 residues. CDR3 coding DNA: TGTGCCAGCAGTTATCGGGGCAACTTTAACTATGGCTACACCTTC. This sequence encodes CASSYRGNFNYGYTF.

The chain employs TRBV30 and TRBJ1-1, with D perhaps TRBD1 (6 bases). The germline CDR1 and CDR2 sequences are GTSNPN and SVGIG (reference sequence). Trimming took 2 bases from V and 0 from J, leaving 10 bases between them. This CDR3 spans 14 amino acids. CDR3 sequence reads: CAWSIGQMNTEAFF. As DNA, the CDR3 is TGTGCCTGGAGTATCGGACAGATGAACACTGAAGCTTTCTTT.

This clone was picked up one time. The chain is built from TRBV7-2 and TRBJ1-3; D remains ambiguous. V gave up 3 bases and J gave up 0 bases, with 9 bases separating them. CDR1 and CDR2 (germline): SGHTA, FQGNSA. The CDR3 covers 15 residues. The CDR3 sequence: CASSFVADSGNTIYF. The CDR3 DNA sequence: TGTGCCAGCAGCTTTGTGGCAGACTCTGGAAACACCATATATTTT.

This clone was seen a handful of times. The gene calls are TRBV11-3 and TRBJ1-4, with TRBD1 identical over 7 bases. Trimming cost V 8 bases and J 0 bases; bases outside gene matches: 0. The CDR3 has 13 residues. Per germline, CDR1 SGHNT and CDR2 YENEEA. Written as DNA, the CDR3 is TGTGCCAGCCAGGGGGCAACTAATGAAAAACTGTTTTTT. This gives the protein CASQGATNEKLFF.

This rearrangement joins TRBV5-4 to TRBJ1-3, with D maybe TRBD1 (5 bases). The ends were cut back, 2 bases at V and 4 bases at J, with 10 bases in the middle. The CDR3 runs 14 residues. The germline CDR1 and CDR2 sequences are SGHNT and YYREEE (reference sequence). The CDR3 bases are TGTGCCAGCAGCTTTCAGGGCGGAGGAAACACCATATATTTT. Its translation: CASSFQGGGNTIYF.

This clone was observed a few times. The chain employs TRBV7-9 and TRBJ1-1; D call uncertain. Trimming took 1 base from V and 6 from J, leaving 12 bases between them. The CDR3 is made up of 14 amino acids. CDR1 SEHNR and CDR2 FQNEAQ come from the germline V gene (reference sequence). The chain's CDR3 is CASSLVKSPPEAFF. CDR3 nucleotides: TGTGCCAGCAGCTTAGTTAAATCCCCACCTGAAGCTTTCTTT.

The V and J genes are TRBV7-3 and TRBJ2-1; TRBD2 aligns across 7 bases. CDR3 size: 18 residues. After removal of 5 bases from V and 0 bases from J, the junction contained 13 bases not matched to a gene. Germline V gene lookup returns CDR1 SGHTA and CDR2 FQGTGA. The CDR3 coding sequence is TGTGCCAGCAGCCGAGGCCAAGGTCTAGCGGCCTCCTACAATGAGCAGTTCTTC. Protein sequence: CASSRGQGLAASYNEQFF.

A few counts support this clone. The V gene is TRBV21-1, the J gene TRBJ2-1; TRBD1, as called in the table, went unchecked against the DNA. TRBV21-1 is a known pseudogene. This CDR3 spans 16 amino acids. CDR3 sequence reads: CASNQAPPSSYNEQFF. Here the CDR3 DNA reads TGTGCCAGCAACCAGGCCCCCCCCAGCTCCTACAATGAGCAGTTCTTC.

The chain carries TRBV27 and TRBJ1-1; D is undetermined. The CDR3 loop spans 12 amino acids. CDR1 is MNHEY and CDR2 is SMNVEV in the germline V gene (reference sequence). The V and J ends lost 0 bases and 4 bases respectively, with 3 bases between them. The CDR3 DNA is TGTGCCAGCAGTTTATCGGGCACTGAAGCTTTCTTT. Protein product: CASSLSGTEAFF.

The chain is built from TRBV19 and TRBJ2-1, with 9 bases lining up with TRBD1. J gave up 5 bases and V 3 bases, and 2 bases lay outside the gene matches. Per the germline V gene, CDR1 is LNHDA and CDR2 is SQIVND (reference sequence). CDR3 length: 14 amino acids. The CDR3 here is CASSMWDRDNEQFF. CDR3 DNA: TGTGCCAGTAGTATGTGGGACAGGGACAATGAGCAGTTCTTC.

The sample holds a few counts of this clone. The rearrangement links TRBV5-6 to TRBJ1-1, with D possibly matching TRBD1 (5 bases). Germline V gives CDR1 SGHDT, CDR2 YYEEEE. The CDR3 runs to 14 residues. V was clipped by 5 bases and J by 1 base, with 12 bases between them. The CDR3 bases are TGTGCCAGCAGTTGGATGACAGAGAACACTGAAGCTTTCTTT. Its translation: CASSWMTENTEAFF.

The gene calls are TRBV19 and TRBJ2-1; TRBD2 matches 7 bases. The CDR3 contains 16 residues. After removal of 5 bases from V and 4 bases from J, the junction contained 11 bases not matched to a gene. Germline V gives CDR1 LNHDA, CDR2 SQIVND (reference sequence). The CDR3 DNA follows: TGTGCCAGTAGTCTCCGGACTAGAACTCCTTACAATGAGCAGTTCTTC. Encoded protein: CASSLRTRTPYNEQFF.

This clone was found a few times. For the CDR3, the DNA is TGTGCCAGCAGTGAAATCCCTCGGACAGGAGGGGAGTACGAGCAGTACTTC. Translating gives CASSEIPRTGGEYEQYF. V is TRBV6-1 and J is TRBJ2-7; D may be TRBD1 (7 bases). The CDR3 runs 17 residues. Deletions cut 2 bases from V and 4 bases from J, with 21 bases between. Germline V gene lookup returns CDR1 MNHNS and CDR2 SASEGT.

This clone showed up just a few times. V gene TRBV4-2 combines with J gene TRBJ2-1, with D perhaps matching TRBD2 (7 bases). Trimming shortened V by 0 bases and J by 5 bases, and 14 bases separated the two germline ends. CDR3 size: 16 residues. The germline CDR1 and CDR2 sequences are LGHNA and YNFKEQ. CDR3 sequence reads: CASSQDPPGGDNEQFF. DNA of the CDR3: TGTGCCAGCAGCCAAGATCCCCCGGGGGGCGACAATGAGCAGTTCTTC.

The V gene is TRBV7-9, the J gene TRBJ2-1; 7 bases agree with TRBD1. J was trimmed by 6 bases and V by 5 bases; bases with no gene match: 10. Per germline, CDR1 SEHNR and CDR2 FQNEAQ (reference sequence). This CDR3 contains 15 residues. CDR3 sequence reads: CASSDRVPSSNEQFF. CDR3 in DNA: TGTGCCAGCAGCGACAGGGTCCCATCTTCCAATGAGCAGTTCTTC.